The subject of this entry is one T cell receptor beta chain. At one end, the junction sequence differs from germline, possibly due to a read error. Construction of TCR beta libraries was performed using quantitative 5'-RACE with molecular barcodes. Each CDR3 protein gets one entry after TCRdb re-called the 5' RACE reads with MiXCR. This table holds 45,000 to 65,000 distinct CDR3 sequences, about 7% found once. In germline, CDR1 is SGHRS, CDR2 YFSETQ. There are 13 residues in the CDR3. This sample stems from a study of CD8 T cells in ankylosing spondylitis. This receptor was identified in a female donor with ankylosing spondylitis or in good health (not recorded which). The chain uses TRBV5-1 and TRBJ1-1; perhaps TRBD1 as D (5 bases). Input material: blood, either unsorted or a sorted T cell fraction (not recorded which). In nucleotides, the CDR3 is TGCGCCAGCACCTTGGGGCGGAACTTTGAAGCTTTCTTT. This codes for CASTLGRNFEAFF. Variable domain in full (rest from reference TRBV5-1 and TRBJ1-1): KAGVTQTPRYLIKTRGQQVTLSCSPISGHRSVSWYQQTPGQGLQFLFEYFSETQRNKGNFPGRFSGRQFSNSRSEMNVSTLELGDSALYLCASTLGRNFEAFFGQGTRLTVV.